This T cell receptor (beta chain) was observed in a study of blood T cells in healthy people across ages. Study observations and caveats: A roughly linear fall in TCR beta diversity per million T cells was seen with increasing age.

Of note for this clonotype: Its antigen is unknown.

CDR3 length: 15 residues. Germline trimming cut 5 bases from V and 6 bases from J; bases unmatched to any gene: 9. Germline V gene lookup returns CDR1 SEHNR and CDR2 FQNEAQ (reference sequence). The authors ran a second PCR of about 6 to 12 cycles using a sample-barcoded 5' primer and a J-beta primer mix. One entry per CDR3 protein, called by TCRdb with MiXCR from the 5' RACE reads. Altogether 1.5 million to 2 million distinct CDR3 sequences are present, 49% being singletons, with the ten largest covering 2.1%. The receptor's source is a woman between 40 and 55 years old in good health. The rearrangement links TRBV7-9 to TRBJ1-4; 7 bases align to TRBD1. Material: blood. The CDR3 sequence: CASSDRVTVDEKLFF. CDR3 nucleotide sequence: TGTGCCAGCAGCGACAGGGTAACAGTGGATGAAAAACTGTTTTTT.